This T cell receptor (beta chain) was profiled in a study of blood T cells in healthy people across ages (dated by TCRdb to between 2015 and 2016). Background for the entire study: In model experiments, roughly one uniquely barcoded TCR beta cDNA molecule per two T cells was captured by template switching. Donors were grouped into four age groups: young (average roughly 16 years), middle-aged (roughly 40), aged (roughly 62) and long-lived (less than 85). To avoid experimental bias, donors of different ages were randomly spread across the sequencing lanes. For two donors (one aged 18 to 30 and one aged 80 or older), the study analyzed two additional independent replicas of 1 million unique cDNA reads from the same blood draw. Using deep sequencing normalized with unique cDNA molecular identifiers, the study measured how TCR beta repertoire diversity changes with age.

In the case of this clonotype: Its antigen is unknown. Nothing much larger sits one base from this clone, and base qualities are not available.

The donors were a few dozen Caucasian individuals from Russia, aged 6 to 90 years, who were systemically healthy. Around 9.9 milliliters of peripheral blood were collected from each donor into EDTA-treated Vacutainer tubes. Ficoll-Paque density-gradient centrifugation was used to isolate PBMCs, with at least 6.5 million per sample. Trizol reagent was used to extract total RNA from the PBMCs, yielding at least 5.5 micrograms per sample. For every donor, flow cytometry on a PBMC aliquot measured the percentage of naive CD45RAhigh/CD27high T cells. Library preparation was by 5' RACE. Sequenced using an Illumina HiSeq 2500. A second PCR of roughly 7 to 12 cycles was run with a J-beta primer mix and a sample-barcoded 5' primer. Each TCR beta cDNA molecule received a unique molecular identifier from a template-switch 5' adaptor carrying 12 random nucleotides. Each sample yielded at least 3 million CDR3-containing paired-end reads. First-strand cDNA synthesis was performed from all RNA using the Mint cDNA synthesis kit, with priming by a TRBC-specific oligonucleotide. All cDNA was treated with uracil-DNA glycosylase and then went through a first 18-cycle PCR with the universal primers M1SS and BC2_uni_R. As for the original processing: Each sample was normalized by randomly selecting 1 million high-quality reads, each carrying a distinct molecular identifier. Instead of being binned into consensus sequences, reads with shared molecular identifiers were discarded. MiTCR, with a Q25 quality threshold and the strictest error-elimination algorithm, was used for CDR3 identification, clonotype clustering and error correction. A nonparametric unseen species model using Euler transformation provided a lower-bound estimate of total TCR beta diversity. In TCRdb, the public reads were trimmed at Q25 with fastp and aligned with MiXCR, with productive beta chains retained. Each entry is one CDR3 protein sequence, shown with its most common DNA and genes. The V and J calls and clone size are TCRdb's, not the authors'. The sample table shows nearly 800,000 distinct CDR3 sequences, and roughly three fifths are seen once. The ten biggest clones cover about a quarter of the sample.

Study-level results and caveats: Bulk unsorted PBMC profiling prevented conclusive comparison of naive and antigen-experienced compartments. A strong correlation was found between observed TCR beta diversity and the percentage of naive T cells measured by flow cytometry. Compared with the aged group, the long-lived group had more naive CD4+ T cells, fewer expanded clones and increased TCR diversity, suggesting age selection. Total diversity estimates from one million sequenced T cells were considered lower bounds and underestimates. As age increased, observed TCR beta diversity per million T cells dropped in a roughly linear way, and a significant reduction was already evident by age 40. Because donor CMV infection status was unknown, age-related changes in expanded clonotypes were potentially confounded.

Sequencing was carried out using blood. This clonotype was obtained from a man aged 35 to 55 in good health.

The CDR3 corresponds to CASSPRHNPYNEQFF. The nucleotide sequence is given as TGTGCCAGCTCACCCCGGCACAATCCCTACAATGAGCAGTTCTTC. This chain joins TRBV18 to TRBJ2-1, with no reliable assignment of the D segment. V lost 3 bases and J lost 2 bases; the stretch between them is 11 bases long. CDR1 is given as KGHSH and CDR2 as LQKENI, both from the germline V gene. From cysteine to phenylalanine, the CDR3 is 15 amino acids long. Just CDR3 DNA is preserved here, 45 bases in frame from base 1.